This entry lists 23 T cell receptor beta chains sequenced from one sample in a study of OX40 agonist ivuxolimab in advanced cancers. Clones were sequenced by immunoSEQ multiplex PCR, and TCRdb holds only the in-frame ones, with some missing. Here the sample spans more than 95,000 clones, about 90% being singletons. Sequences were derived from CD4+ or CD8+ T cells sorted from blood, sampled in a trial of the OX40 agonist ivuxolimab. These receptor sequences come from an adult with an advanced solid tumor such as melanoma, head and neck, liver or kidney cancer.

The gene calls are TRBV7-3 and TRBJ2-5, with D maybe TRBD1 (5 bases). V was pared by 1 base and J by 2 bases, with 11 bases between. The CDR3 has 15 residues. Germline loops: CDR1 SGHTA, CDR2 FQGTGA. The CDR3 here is CASSLRAPGQETQYF. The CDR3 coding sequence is TGTGCCAGCAGCTTAAGAGCGCCAGGGCAAGAGACCCAGTACTTC.

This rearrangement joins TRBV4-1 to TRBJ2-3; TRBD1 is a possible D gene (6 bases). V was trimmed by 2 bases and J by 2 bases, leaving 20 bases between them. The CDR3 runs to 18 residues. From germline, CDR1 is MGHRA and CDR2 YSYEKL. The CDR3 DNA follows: TGCGCCAGCAGCCAAAGGGGACAATCCTCGCGCCACACAGATACGCAGTATTTT. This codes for CASSQRGQSSRHTDTQYF.

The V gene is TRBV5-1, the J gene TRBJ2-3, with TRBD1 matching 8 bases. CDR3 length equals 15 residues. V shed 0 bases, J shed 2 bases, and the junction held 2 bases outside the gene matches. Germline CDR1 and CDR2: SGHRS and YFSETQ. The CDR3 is CASSLVQGATDTQYF. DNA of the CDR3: TGCGCCAGCAGCTTGGTCCAGGGGGCCACAGATACGCAGTATTTT.

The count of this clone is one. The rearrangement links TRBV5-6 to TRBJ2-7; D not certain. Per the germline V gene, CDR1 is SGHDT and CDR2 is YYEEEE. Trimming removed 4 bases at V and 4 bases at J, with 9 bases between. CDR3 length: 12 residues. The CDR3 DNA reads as TGTGCCAGCAGCGCTAGAAAGTACGAGCAGTACTTC. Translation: CASSARKYEQYF.

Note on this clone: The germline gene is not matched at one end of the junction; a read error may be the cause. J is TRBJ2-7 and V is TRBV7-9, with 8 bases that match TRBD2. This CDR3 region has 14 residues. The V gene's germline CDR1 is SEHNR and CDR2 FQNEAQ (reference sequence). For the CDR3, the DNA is TGTGCCAGCAGTTTAGCGGGACTCTCCTACGAGCAGTACTTC. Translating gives CASSLAGLSYEQYF.

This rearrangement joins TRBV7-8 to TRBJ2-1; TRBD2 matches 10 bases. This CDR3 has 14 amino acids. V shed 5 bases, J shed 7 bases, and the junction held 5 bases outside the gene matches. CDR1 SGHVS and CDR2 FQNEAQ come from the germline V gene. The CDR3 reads CASSASGSWNEQFF. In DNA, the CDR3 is TGTGCCAGCAGCGCTAGCGGGAGCTGGAATGAGCAGTTCTTC.

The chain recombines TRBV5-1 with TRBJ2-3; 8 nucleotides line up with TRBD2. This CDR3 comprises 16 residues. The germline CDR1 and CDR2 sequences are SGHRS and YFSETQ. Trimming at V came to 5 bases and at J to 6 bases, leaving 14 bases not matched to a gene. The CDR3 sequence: CASRAPAGGRVDTQYF. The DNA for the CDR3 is TGCGCCAGCAGGGCCCCCGCGGGAGGTAGGGTGGATACGCAGTATTTT.

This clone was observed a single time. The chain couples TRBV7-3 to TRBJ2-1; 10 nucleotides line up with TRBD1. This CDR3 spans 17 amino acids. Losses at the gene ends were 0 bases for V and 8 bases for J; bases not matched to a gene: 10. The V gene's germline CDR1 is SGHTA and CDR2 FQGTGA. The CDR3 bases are TGTGCCAGCAGCTTAACGGTCACCGGGACAGGGGATGATGAGCAGTTCTTC. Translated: CASSLTVTGTGDDEQFF. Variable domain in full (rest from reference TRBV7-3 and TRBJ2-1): GAGVSQTPSNKVTEKGKYVELRCDPISGHTALYWYRQSLGQGPEFLIYFQGTGAADDSGLPNDRFFAVRPEGSVSTLKIQRTERGDSAVYLCASSLTVTGTGDDEQFFGPGTRLTVL.

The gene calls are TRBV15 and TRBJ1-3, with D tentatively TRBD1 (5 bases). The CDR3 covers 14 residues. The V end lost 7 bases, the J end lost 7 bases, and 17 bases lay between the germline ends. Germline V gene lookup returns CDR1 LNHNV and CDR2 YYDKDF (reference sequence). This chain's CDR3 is CATTGPPGGNTIYF. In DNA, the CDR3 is TGTGCCACCACCGGGCCTCCCGGGGGGAACACCATATATTTT.

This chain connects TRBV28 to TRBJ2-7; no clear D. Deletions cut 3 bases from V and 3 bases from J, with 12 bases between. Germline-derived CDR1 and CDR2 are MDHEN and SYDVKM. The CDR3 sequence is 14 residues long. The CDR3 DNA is TGTGCCAGCAGTTTCCCCGGACGGATCTACGAGCAGTACTTC. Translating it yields CASSFPGRIYEQYF.

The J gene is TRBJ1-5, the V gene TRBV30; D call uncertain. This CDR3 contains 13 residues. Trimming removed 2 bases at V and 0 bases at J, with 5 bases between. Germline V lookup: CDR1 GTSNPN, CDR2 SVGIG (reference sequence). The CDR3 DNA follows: TGTGCCTGGAGTTTAAATAGCAATCAGCCCCAGCATTTT. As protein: CAWSLNSNQPQHF. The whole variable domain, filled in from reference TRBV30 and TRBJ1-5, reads SQTIHQWPATLVQPVGSPLSLECTVEGTSNPNLYWYRQAAGRGLQLLFYSVGIGQISSEVPQNLSASRPQDRQFILSSKKLLLSDSGFYLCAWSLNSNQPQHFGDGTRLSIL.

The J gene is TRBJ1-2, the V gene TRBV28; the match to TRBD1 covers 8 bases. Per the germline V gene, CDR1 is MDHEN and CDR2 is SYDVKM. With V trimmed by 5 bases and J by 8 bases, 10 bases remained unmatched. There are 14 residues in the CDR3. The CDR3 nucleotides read TGTGCCAGCAGTCTAAGACAGGGGTTAGACGGCTACACCTTC. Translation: CASSLRQGLDGYTF.

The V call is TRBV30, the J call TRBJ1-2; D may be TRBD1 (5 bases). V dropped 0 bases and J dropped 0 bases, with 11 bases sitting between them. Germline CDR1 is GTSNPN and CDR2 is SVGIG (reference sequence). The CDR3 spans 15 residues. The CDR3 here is CAWSVGTGANYGYTF. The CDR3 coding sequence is TGTGCCTGGAGTGTGGGAACAGGCGCTAACTATGGCTACACCTTC.

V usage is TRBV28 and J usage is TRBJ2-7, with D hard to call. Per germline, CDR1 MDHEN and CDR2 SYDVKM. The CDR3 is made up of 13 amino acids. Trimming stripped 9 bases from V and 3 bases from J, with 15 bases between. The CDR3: CASTPGRIYEQYF. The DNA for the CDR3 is TGTGCCAGTACTCCCGGCAGAATCTACGAGCAGTACTTC.

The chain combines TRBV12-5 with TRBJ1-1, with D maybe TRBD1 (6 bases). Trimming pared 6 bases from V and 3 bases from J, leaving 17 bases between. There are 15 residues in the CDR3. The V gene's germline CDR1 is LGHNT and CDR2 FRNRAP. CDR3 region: CASGPSGVTYTEAFF. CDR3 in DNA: TGTGCTAGTGGCCCCTCAGGGGTAACGTACACTGAAGCTTTCTTT.

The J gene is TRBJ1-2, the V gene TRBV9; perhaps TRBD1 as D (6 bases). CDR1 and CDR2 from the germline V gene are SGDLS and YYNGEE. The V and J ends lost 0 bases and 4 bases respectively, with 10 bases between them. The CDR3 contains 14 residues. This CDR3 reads CASSVATGSYGYTF. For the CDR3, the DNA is TGTGCCAGCAGCGTAGCTACAGGGTCCTATGGCTACACCTTC.

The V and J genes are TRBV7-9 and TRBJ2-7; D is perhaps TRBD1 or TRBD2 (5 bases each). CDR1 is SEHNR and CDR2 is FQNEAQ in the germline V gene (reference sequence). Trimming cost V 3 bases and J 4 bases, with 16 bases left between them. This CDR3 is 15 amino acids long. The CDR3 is CASSLGERSRYEQYF. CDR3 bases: TGTGCCAGCAGCTTGGGGGAGCGTTCCAGGTACGAGCAGTACTTC.

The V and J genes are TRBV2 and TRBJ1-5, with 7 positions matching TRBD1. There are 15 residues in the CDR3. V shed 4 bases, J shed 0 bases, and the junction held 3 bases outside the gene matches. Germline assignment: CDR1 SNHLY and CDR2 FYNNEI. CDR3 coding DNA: TGTGCCAGCAGTGGGGACAGCTATAGCAATCAGCCCCAGCATTTT. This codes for CASSGDSYSNQPQHF. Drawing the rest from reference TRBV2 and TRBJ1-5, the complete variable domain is EPEVTQTPSHQVTQMGQEVILRCVPISNHLYFYWYRQILGQKVEFLVSFYNNEISEKSEIFDDQFSVERPDGSNFTLKIRSTKLEDSAMYFCASSGDSYSNQPQHFGDGTRLSIL.

CDR3 in amino acids: CATSRSTANTEAFF. The CDR3 nucleotides are TGTGCCACCAGCAGATCGACAGCGAACACTGAAGCTTTCTTT. This sequence joins TRBV15 and TRBJ1-1; tentative D call: TRBD1 (5 bases). V lost 2 bases, J lost 1 base, and 8 bases lay in between. CDR1 and CDR2 from the germline V gene are LNHNV and YYDKDF (reference sequence). The CDR3 has 14 amino acids. Drawing the rest from reference TRBV15 and TRBJ1-1, the complete variable domain is DAMVIQNPRYQVTQFGKPVTLSCSQTLNHNVMYWYQQKSSQAPKLLFHYYDKDFNNEADTPDNFQSRRPNTSFCFLDIRSPGLGDTAMYLCATSRSTANTEAFFGQGTRLTVV.

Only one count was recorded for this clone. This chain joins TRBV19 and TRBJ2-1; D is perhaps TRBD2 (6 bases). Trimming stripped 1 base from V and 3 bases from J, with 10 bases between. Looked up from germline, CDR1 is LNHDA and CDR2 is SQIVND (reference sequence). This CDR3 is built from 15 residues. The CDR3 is CASSIGRGGYNEQFF. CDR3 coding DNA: TGTGCCAGTAGTATAGGGCGGGGAGGCTACAATGAGCAGTTCTTC.

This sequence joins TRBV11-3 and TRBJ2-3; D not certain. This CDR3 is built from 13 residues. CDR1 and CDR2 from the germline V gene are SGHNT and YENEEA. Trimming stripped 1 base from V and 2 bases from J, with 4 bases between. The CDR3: CASSLVSTDTQYF. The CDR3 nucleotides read TGTGCCAGCAGCTTAGTGTCCACAGATACGCAGTATTTT.

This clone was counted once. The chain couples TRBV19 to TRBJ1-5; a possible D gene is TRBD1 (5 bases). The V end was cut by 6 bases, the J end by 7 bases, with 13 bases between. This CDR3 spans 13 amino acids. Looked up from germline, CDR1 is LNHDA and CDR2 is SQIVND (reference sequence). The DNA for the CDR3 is TGTGCCAGTAGCCCAGGGAGGTGGCAGCCCCAGCATTTT. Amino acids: CASSPGRWQPQHF.

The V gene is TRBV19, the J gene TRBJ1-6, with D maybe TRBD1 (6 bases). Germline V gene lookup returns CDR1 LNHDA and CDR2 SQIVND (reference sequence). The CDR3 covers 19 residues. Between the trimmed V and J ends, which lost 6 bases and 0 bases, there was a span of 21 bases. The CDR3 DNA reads TGTGCCAGTAGCTTACCGGGACACCCTACCAGCTCCTATAATTCACCCCTCCACTTT. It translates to CASSLPGHPTSSYNSPLHF.